This T cell receptor beta chain was documented in a study of CD8 T cells in Susac syndrome. Study in general: The Susac syndrome patients were therapy-naive, on corticosteroids, or on intravenous immunoglobulin alone at blood draw.

The sequenced target, TCR beta, came from blood CD8+ and CD4+ T cells. Germline values: CDR1 WSHSY, CDR2 SAAADI. The CDR3 consists of 12 residues. V was cut by 0 bases and J by 5 bases, with 2 bases left in between. When the RNA was reverse transcribed, random hexamers were used with an input of about 0.5 to 1 ug. Amplification of TCR beta CDR3 across 54 Vbeta and 13 Jbeta was performed with immunoSEQ multiplex PCR. TCRdb re-called the immunoSEQ multiplex PCR reads with MiXCR, one entry per CDR3 protein. Of approximately 190,000 distinct CDR3 sequences in the sample, 95% were seen once. The sequence came from a human donor with Susac syndrome. Sequencing input: CD4+ T cells from PBMCs. The chain is built from TRBV10-2 and TRBJ2-1, with D hard to call. The CDR3 spells CASSESDNEQFF. The CDR3 DNA follows: TGCGCCAGCAGTGAGTCTGACAATGAGCAGTTCTTC.